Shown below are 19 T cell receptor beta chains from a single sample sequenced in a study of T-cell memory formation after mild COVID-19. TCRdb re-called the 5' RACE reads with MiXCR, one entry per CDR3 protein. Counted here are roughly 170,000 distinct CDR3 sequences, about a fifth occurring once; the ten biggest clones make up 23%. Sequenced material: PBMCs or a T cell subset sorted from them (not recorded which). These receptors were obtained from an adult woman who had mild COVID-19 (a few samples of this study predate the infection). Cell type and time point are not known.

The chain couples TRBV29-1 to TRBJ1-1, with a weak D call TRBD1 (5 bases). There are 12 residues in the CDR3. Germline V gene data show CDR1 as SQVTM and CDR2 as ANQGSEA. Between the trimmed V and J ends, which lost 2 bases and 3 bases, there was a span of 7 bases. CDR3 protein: CSVEQGDTEAFF. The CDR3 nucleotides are TGCAGCGTTGAACAGGGTGACACTGAAGCTTTCTTT.

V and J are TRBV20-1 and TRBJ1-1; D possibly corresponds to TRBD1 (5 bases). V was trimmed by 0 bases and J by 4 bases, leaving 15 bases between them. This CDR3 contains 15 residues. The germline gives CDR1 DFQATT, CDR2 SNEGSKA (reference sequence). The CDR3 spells CSARDRRGGSTEAFF. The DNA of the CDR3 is TGCAGTGCTAGAGATAGGAGGGGAGGAAGCACTGAAGCTTTCTTT.

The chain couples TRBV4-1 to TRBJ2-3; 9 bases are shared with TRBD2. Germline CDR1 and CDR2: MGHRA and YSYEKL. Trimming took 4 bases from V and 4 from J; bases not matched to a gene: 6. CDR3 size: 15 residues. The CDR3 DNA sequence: TGCGCCAGCAGCCGCCGAGGCGGGGGGGCAGATACGCAGTATTTT. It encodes CASSRRGGGADTQYF.

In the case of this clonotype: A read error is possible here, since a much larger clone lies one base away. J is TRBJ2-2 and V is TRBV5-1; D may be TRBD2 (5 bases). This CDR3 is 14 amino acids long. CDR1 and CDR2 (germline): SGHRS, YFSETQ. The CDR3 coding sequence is TGCGCCAGCAGCTTGGACGGTGACACCGGGGAGATGTTTTTT. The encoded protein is CASSLDGDTGEMFF.

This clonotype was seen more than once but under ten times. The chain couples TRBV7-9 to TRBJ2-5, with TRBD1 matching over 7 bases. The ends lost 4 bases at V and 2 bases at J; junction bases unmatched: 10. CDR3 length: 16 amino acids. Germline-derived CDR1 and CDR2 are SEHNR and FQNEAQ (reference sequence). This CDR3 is CASSSGGTGGQETQYF. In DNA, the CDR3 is TGTGCCAGCAGCTCAGGGGGAACAGGTGGTCAAGAGACCCAGTACTTC.

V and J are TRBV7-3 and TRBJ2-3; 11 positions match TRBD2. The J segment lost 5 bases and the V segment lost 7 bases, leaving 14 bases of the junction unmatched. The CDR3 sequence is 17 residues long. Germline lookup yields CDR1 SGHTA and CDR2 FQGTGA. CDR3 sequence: CASTPGVAGGQEDTQYF. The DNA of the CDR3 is TGTGCCAGCACCCCCGGGGTAGCGGGGGGGCAAGAAGATACGCAGTATTTT.

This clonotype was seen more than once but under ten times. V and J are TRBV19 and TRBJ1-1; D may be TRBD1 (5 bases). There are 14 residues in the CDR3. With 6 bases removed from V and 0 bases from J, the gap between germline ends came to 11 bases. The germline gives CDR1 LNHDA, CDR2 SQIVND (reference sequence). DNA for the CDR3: TGTGCCAGTAGCACCGGGACGATGAACACTGAAGCTTTCTTT. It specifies CASSTGTMNTEAFF.

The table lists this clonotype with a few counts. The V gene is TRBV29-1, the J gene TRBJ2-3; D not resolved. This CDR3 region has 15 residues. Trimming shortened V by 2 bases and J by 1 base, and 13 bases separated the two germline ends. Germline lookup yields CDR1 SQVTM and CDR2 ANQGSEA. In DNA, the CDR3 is TGCAGCGTTGAACGGCCAGCTCTGGGCACAGATACGCAGTATTTT. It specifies CSVERPALGTDTQYF.

The CDR3 sequence: CASSPEGGPLTDTQYF. DNA for the CDR3: TGTGCCAGCAGCCCCGAAGGGGGTCCCCTCACAGATACGCAGTATTTT. This chain connects TRBV7-9 to TRBJ2-3; possible D gene TRBD1, 6 bases. Per the germline V gene, CDR1 is SEHNR and CDR2 is FQNEAQ (reference sequence). Trimming cost V 5 bases and J 2 bases, with 17 bases left between them. The CDR3 has 16 amino acids.

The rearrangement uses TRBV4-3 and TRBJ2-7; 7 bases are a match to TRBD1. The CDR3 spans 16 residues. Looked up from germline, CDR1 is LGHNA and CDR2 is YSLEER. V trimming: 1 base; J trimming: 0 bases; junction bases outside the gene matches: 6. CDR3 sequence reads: CASSQGEGTVSYEQYF. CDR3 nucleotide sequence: TGCGCCAGCAGCCAAGGAGAAGGGACAGTCTCCTACGAGCAGTACTTC.

The CDR3 DNA follows: TGTGCCAGCAGTCGTCAGGGGGCCACTGAAGCTTTCTTT. Encoded protein: CASSRQGATEAFF. The rearrangement links TRBV12-3 or TRBV12-4 to TRBJ1-1; TRBD1 aligns across 8 bases. The CDR3 runs 13 residues. Losses at the gene ends were 5 bases for V and 4 bases for J; bases not matched to a gene: 3.

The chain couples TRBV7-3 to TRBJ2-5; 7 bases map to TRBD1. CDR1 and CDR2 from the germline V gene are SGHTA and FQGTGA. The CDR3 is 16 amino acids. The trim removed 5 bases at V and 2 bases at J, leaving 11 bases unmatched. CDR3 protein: CASSPDPTGLQETQYF. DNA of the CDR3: TGTGCCAGCAGCCCCGACCCGACAGGGCTGCAAGAGACCCAGTACTTC.

The CDR3 DNA is TGTGCCAGCAGCGTGGGACAGGGCAACTATGGCTACACCTTC. Translation: CASSVGQGNYGYTF. The chain carries TRBV6-5 and TRBJ1-2, with 9 bases that match TRBD1. The ends lost 6 bases at V and 2 bases at J; junction bases unmatched: 4. Per the germline V gene, CDR1 is MNHEY and CDR2 is SVGAGI. The CDR3 runs 14 residues.

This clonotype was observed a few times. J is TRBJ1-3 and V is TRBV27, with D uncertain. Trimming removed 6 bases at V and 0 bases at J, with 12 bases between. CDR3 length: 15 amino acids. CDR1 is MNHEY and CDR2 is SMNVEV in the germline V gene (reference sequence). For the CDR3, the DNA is TGTGCCAGCAGACCCAACCCTAGCTCTGGAAACACCATATATTTT. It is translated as CASRPNPSSGNTIYF.

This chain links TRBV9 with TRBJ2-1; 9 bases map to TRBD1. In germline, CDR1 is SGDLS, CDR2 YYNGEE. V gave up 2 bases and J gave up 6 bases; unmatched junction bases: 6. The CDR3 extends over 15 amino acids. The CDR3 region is CASSVGTGLGNEQFF. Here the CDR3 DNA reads TGTGCCAGCAGCGTGGGGACAGGGTTAGGCAATGAGCAGTTCTTC.

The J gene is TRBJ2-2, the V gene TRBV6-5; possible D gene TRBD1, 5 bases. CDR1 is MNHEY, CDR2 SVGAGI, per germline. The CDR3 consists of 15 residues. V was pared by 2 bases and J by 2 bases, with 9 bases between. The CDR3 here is CASSYRQGNTGELFF. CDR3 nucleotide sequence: TGTGCCAGCAGTTACCGGCAGGGCAACACCGGGGAGCTGTTTTTT.

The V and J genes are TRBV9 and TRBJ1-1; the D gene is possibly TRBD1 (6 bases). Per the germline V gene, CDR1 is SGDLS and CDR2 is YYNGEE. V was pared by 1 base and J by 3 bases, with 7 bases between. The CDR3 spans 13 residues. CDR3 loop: CASSVNRDTEAFF. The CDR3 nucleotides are TGTGCCAGCAGCGTAAACAGGGACACTGAAGCTTTCTTT.

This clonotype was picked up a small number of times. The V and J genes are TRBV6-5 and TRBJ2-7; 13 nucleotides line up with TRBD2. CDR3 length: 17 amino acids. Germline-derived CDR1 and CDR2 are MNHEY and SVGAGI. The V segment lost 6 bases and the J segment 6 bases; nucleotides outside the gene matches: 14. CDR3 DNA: TGTGCCAGCAGCCAGACTAGCGGGGGGTCCAGGACGAGCGAGCAGTACTTC. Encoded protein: CASSQTSGGSRTSEQYF.

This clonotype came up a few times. The CDR3 is CATSRAWGAGNQPQHF. CDR3 nucleotides: TGTGCCACCAGCAGGGCCTGGGGAGCAGGGAATCAGCCCCAGCATTTT. The chain combines TRBV15 with TRBJ1-5, with D maybe TRBD1 (5 bases). CDR1 is LNHNV and CDR2 is YYDKDF in the germline V gene (reference sequence). The V end lost 3 bases, the J end lost 4 bases, and 16 bases lay between the germline ends. CDR3 size: 16 residues. Variable domain in full (rest from reference TRBV15 and TRBJ1-5): DAMVIQNPRYQVTQFGKPVTLSCSQTLNHNVMYWYQQKSSQAPKLLFHYYDKDFNNEADTPDNFQSRRPNTSFCFLDIRSPGLGDTAMYLCATSRAWGAGNQPQHFGDGTRLSIL.